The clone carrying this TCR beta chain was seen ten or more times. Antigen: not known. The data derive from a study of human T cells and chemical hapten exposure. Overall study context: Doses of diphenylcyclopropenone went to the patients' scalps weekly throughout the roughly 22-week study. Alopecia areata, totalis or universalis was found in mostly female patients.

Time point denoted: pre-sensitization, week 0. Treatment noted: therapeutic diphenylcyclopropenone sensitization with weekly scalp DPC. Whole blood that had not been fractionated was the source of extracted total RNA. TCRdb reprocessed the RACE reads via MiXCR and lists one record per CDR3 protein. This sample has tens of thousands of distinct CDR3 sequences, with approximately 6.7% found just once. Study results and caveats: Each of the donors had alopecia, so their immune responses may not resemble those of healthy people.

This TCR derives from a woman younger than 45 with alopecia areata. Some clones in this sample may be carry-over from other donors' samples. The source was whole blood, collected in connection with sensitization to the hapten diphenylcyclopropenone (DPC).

The CDR3 loop is CASSNSSGFFSPLHF. The CDR3 DNA follows: TGTGCCAGCAGTAACAGCTCTGGTTTTTTTTCACCCCTCCACTTT. The V and J genes are TRBV5-5 and TRBJ1-6; D is unresolved. CDR3 size: 15 residues. In germline, CDR1 is SGHKS, CDR2 YYEKEE (reference sequence). V gave up 5 bases and J gave up 9 bases, with 18 bases separating them.